One and the same sample provided the 30 T cell receptor beta chains below, sequenced in a study of cytomegalovirus exposure and HLA in healthy donors. The study ran its PCR with 60 Vbeta and 13 Jbeta primers. Here immunoSEQ multiplex PCR was the method, and the copy in TCRdb shows in-frame clones only, minus some. The sample consists of fewer than 200,000 clones, around 78% of them appearing once. The sample consisted of PBMCs. These receptors were taken from a female donor in good health and CMV-seronegative.

The chain has TRBV5-6 and TRBJ2-5; possible D gene TRBD1, 6 bases. CDR1 is SGHDT, CDR2 YYEEEE, per germline. The CDR3 is 13 residues long. V was shortened by 6 bases and J by 0 bases, with 9 bases between the two germline ends. The DNA for the CDR3 is TGTGCCAGCATCCACAGGGACCAAGAGACCCAGTACTTC. Its translation: CASIHRDQETQYF.

Concerning this clone itself: One end of the junction is discordant with germline, which a read error may explain. The V call is TRBV7-2, the J call TRBJ2-6; tentative D call: TRBD1 (5 bases). Germline CDR1 SGHTA, CDR2 FQGNSA. CDR3 length: 14 residues. CDR3 in amino acids: CASSPGPGANGLTF. The CDR3 coding sequence is TGTGCCAGCAGCCCCGGGCCTGGGGCCAACGGCCTGACTTTC.

The chain is built from TRBV5-4 and TRBJ1-3, with TRBD1 identical over 11 bases. Germline CDR1 SGHNT, CDR2 YYREEE (reference sequence). V gave up 3 bases and J gave up 4 bases; unmatched junction bases: 12. This CDR3 has 18 amino acids. CDR3 sequence (DNA): TGTGCCAGCAGCTCCTTGGCGGGACAGGGGGTGATCGGAAACACCATATATTTT. Residues: CASSSLAGQGVIGNTIYF. Filled out from reference TRBV5-4 and TRBJ1-3, the complete variable domain reads ETGVTQSPTHLIKTRGQQVTLRCSSQSGHNTVSWYQQALGQGPQFIFQYYREEENGRGNFPPRFSGLQFPNYSSELNVNALELDDSALYLCASSSLAGQGVIGNTIYFGEGSWLTVV.

V usage is TRBV10-3 and J usage is TRBJ2-7; D might be TRBD1 (5 bases). V was cut by 11 bases and J by 0 bases, with 14 bases left in between. In germline, CDR1 is ENHRY, CDR2 SYGVKD. The CDR3 loop spans 13 amino acids. The CDR3, as DNA: TGTGCCCTACAAGACAGCACCTCCTACGAGCAGTACTTC. Amino acid sequence: CALQDSTSYEQYF.

This clone is a singleton in its sample. The genes are TRBV5-6 and TRBJ1-4; 8 nucleotides align to TRBD1. This CDR3 has 15 amino acids. Trimming cost V 4 bases and J 4 bases; bases outside gene matches: 6. Germline values: CDR1 SGHDT, CDR2 YYEEEE. CDR3 protein: CASSLRDRLNEKLFF. In DNA form, the CDR3 reads TGTGCCAGCAGCCTCCGGGACAGGCTTAATGAAAAACTGTTTTTT.

DNA for the CDR3: TGTGCCTGGAGAGACCTCGACAGGGGCTACGAGCAGTACTTC. Its protein is CAWRDLDRGYEQYF. The chain links TRBV30 to TRBJ2-7, with 8 bases aligning to TRBD1. V lost 3 bases, J lost 3 bases, and 7 bases stayed unmatched. The CDR3 sequence is 14 residues long. Germline V gene data show CDR1 as GTSNPN and CDR2 as SVGIG (reference sequence).

J is TRBJ1-1 and V is TRBV28; TRBD1 aligns across 10 bases. CDR3 length: 14 amino acids. Germline trimming cut 4 bases from V and 5 bases from J; bases unmatched to any gene: 4. Germline CDR1 is MDHEN and CDR2 is SYDVKM. The CDR3 is CASSSGQGGTEAFF. CDR3 DNA: TGTGCCAGCAGTTCCGGACAGGGGGGAACTGAAGCTTTCTTT.

The chain links TRBV7-9 to TRBJ2-1; D perhaps matches TRBD2 (7 bases). CDR3 length equals 16 residues. Trimming cost V 5 bases and J 2 bases, with 16 bases left between them. CDR1 SEHNR and CDR2 FQNEAQ come from the germline V gene (reference sequence). The CDR3 nucleotides read TGTGCCAGCAGCGCACGGGGGGCCCAAACCTACAATGAGCAGTTCTTC. This sequence encodes CASSARGAQTYNEQFF.

The V gene is TRBV6-5, the J gene TRBJ1-1; possibly TRBD1 for D (5 bases). The CDR3 loop spans 14 amino acids. Trimming left V 7 bases short and J 3 bases short, with 15 bases between. Germline V gene sequence: CDR1 MNHEY, CDR2 SVGAGI. The CDR3 loop reads CASIPPGGYTEAFF. The CDR3 DNA is TGTGCCAGCATCCCCCCGGGGGGTTACACTGAAGCTTTCTTT.

The CDR3: CASSTYRGTNEKLFF. CDR3 DNA: TGTGCCAGCAGCACCTACAGGGGGACTAATGAAAAACTGTTTTTT. The J gene is TRBJ1-4, the V gene TRBV7-2, with TRBD1 identical over 8 bases. Germline assignment: CDR1 SGHTA and CDR2 FQGNSA. V lost 5 bases, J lost 2 bases, and 4 bases stayed unmatched. The CDR3 loop spans 15 amino acids.

This chain connects TRBV27 to TRBJ2-7; weak D call: TRBD1 (6 bases). The length of the CDR3 is 14 residues. Germline V gene lookup returns CDR1 MNHEY and CDR2 SMNVEV (reference sequence). V was clipped by 3 bases and J by 2 bases, with 11 bases between them. The CDR3 DNA sequence: TGTGCCAGCAGTTTCGGCAGGGGTACCTACGAGCAGTACTTC. Translation gives CASSFGRGTYEQYF.

This chain joins TRBV4-3 and TRBJ1-2, with no clear D. V was pared by 0 bases and J by 2 bases, with 7 bases between. Germline V gene data show CDR1 as LGHNA and CDR2 as YSLEER. This CDR3 spans 14 amino acids. The chain's CDR3 is CASSQESGNYGYTF. CDR3 nucleotide sequence: TGCGCCAGCAGCCAAGAGTCAGGAAACTATGGCTACACCTTC.

This clone has a handful of counts. DNA for the CDR3: TGCGCCAGCAGCCAAGATATCGGACAGGGAAGCAATGAGCAGTTCTTC. This codes for CASSQDIGQGSNEQFF. The chain is built from TRBV4-3 and TRBJ2-1; TRBD1 agrees at 8 bases. CDR1 is LGHNA and CDR2 is YSLEER in the germline V gene. The CDR3 sequence is 16 residues long. V dropped 0 bases and J dropped 6; count of bases not matched to a gene: 7.

V gene TRBV9 combines with J gene TRBJ2-5; 11 nucleotides match TRBD2. This CDR3 has 15 amino acids. J gave up 5 bases and V 0 bases, and 3 bases lay outside the gene matches. Germline CDR1 is SGDLS and CDR2 is YYNGEE. For the CDR3, the DNA is TGTGCCAGCAGCGTAGGCCTAGCGGGGGGTGAGACCCAGTACTTC. Translating it yields CASSVGLAGGETQYF.

The chain combines TRBV4-2 with TRBJ2-3; possibly TRBD2 for D (7 bases). Germline V gene sequence: CDR1 LGHNA, CDR2 YNFKEQ. The CDR3 has 16 amino acids. V was shortened by 2 bases and J by 0 bases, with 12 bases between the two germline ends. Written as DNA, the CDR3 is TGTGCCAGCAGCCAAAGGGGGACTATCAGCACAGATACGCAGTATTTT. This translates into CASSQRGTISTDTQYF.

V and J are TRBV7-8 and TRBJ2-3, with a possible D match to TRBD2 (6 bases). The CDR3 runs 20 residues. Per the germline V gene, CDR1 is SGHVS and CDR2 is FQNEAQ. The ends were cut back, 6 bases at V and 0 bases at J, with 28 bases in the middle. This CDR3 is CASRNPTGTVSGSSTDTQYF. CDR3 nucleotide sequence: TGTGCCAGCAGAAACCCAACCGGGACCGTTAGCGGATCTAGCACAGATACGCAGTATTTT.

The chain uses TRBV6-6 and TRBJ2-7, with D perhaps TRBD2 (6 bases). Germline V lookup: CDR1 MNHNY, CDR2 SVGAGI (reference sequence). Deletions cut 6 bases from V and 5 bases from J, with 20 bases between. The CDR3 extends over 15 amino acids. The chain's CDR3 is CASRTPAGSSHEQYF. For the CDR3, the DNA is TGTGCCAGCAGAACCCCGGCGGGGTCCAGTCACGAGCAGTACTTC.

This chain uses TRBV29-1 with TRBJ2-7, with 7 bases fitting TRBD1. The CDR3 is 14 amino acids. The junction had 8 bases not matched to a gene; V was cut back by 4 bases and J by 2 bases. The germline CDR1 and CDR2 sequences are SQVTM and ANQGSEA. DNA of the CDR3: TGCAGCGTTGGCCGGGACAGTGCGACCTACGAGCAGTACTTC. This encodes CSVGRDSATYEQYF.

V gene TRBV6-5 combines with J gene TRBJ2-3; D is possibly TRBD2 (5 bases). Looked up from germline, CDR1 is MNHEY and CDR2 is SVGAGI. Trimming removed 11 bases at V and 6 bases at J, with 24 bases between. This CDR3 has 15 residues. The CDR3 DNA sequence: TGTGCCGCCTCATCGAGCGGACCACTCCTTGATACGCAGTATTTT. Protein: CAASSSGPLLDTQYF.

The rearrangement uses TRBV13 and TRBJ2-1, with D possibly matching TRBD1 (6 bases). V was clipped by 2 bases and J by 1 base, with 12 bases between them. Looked up from germline, CDR1 is PRHDT and CDR2 is FYEKMQ (reference sequence). This CDR3 has 16 residues. CDR3: CASSLTWDTSYNEQFF. CDR3 sequence (DNA): TGTGCCAGCAGCTTAACTTGGGACACATCCTACAATGAGCAGTTCTTC.

The chain joins TRBV4-3 to TRBJ2-7, with TRBD1 matching 11 bases. The CDR3 is made up of 15 amino acids. Germline V gene lookup returns CDR1 LGHNA and CDR2 YSLEER. The ends lost 4 bases at V and 2 bases at J; junction bases unmatched: 4. The CDR3: CASSPRTGGPYEQYF. CDR3 in DNA: TGCGCCAGCAGCCCCAGGACAGGGGGCCCCTACGAGCAGTACTTC.

The chain joins TRBV7-2 to TRBJ2-5; D is unresolved. The better agreement between TRBJ2-7 and the DNA end casts doubt on the J call. CDR3 size: 13 residues. CDR1 is SGHTA, CDR2 FQGNSA, per germline. In DNA form, the CDR3 reads TGTGCCAGCAGCTCTTCTACATACTACGAGCAGTACTTC. Translated, it gives CASSSSTYYEQYF.

This clone was counted a single time. The rearrangement joins TRBV30 to TRBJ2-1; D is possibly TRBD1 (6 bases). There are 12 residues in the CDR3. Germline CDR1 GTSNPN, CDR2 SVGIG (reference sequence). Between the trimmed V and J ends, which lost 2 bases and 8 bases, there was a span of 10 bases. CDR3 bases: TGTGCCTGGAGTATACAGGGCTATGAGCAGTTCTTC. This translates into CAWSIQGYEQFF.

A few counts support this clone. The chain recombines TRBV30 with TRBJ2-1, with D tentatively TRBD2 (5 bases). CDR3 size: 16 residues. Germline CDR1 and CDR2: GTSNPN and SVGIG (reference sequence). V lost 0 bases and J 6 bases, leaving 18 bases between the germline ends. The CDR3 bases are TGTGCCTGGAGTGTACCCCGCAAGCGGAGAGGCAATGAGCAGTTCTTC. It specifies CAWSVPRKRRGNEQFF.

This clone was picked up one time. The chain carries TRBV4-2 and TRBJ2-1; D is ambiguous. The CDR3 runs to 16 residues. CDR1 is LGHNA, CDR2 YNFKEQ, per germline. Trimming stripped 0 bases from V and 4 bases from J, with 13 bases between. The CDR3 DNA is TGTGCCAGCAGCCAAGATTACGGCGGCTTTTACAATGAGCAGTTCTTC. This gives the protein CASSQDYGGFYNEQFF.

V usage is TRBV2 and J usage is TRBJ2-7; D perhaps matches TRBD1 (5 bases). Between the trimmed V and J ends, which lost 7 bases and 2 bases, there was a span of 12 bases. Germline lookup yields CDR1 SNHLY and CDR2 FYNNEI. The CDR3 spans 13 residues. The CDR3 DNA is TGTGCCAGCAAATGGGGCGTCCCCTACGAGCAGTACTTC. Its protein is CASKWGVPYEQYF.

The chain uses TRBV5-4 and TRBJ1-2; D might be TRBD1 (5 bases). V lost 0 bases, J lost 6 bases, and 15 bases lay in between. In germline, CDR1 is SGHNT, CDR2 YYREEE (reference sequence). The length of the CDR3 is 15 residues. The CDR3 here is CASSLAVGQVNGYTF. CDR3 DNA sequence: TGTGCCAGCAGCTTGGCCGTGGGGCAGGTGAATGGCTACACCTTC.

The rearrangement uses TRBV9 and TRBJ2-5, with TRBD2 matching 9 bases. The length of the CDR3 is 15 residues. Germline CDR1 SGDLS, CDR2 YYNGEE. V lost 4 bases and J lost 2; bases outside the gene matches: 6. This CDR3 reads CASSRLAEKQETQYF. In nucleotides, the CDR3 is TGTGCCAGCAGCAGACTAGCGGAGAAACAAGAGACCCAGTACTTC.

This clone appeared a single time. The V and J genes are TRBV4-2 and TRBJ1-2; 7 bases align to TRBD1. Germline CDR1 and CDR2: LGHNA and YNFKEQ. J lost 2 bases, V lost 4 bases, and 7 bases had no gene match. The CDR3 totals 15 residues. Written as DNA, the CDR3 is TGTGCCAGCAGCCGAGACAGGGTCGCCAACTATGGCTACACCTTC. Amino acid sequence: CASSRDRVANYGYTF.

The chain carries TRBV21-1 and TRBJ2-1; TRBD2, the table's D call, was not compared with the DNA. TRBV21-1 is shown as a pseudogene. This CDR3 spans 13 amino acids. CDR3 bases: TGTGCCGCCAATAGCGGGAGAAGGTGGGGGCAGTTCTTC. Its protein is CAANSGRRWGQFF.